This T cell receptor (beta chain) was profiled in a study of cytomegalovirus exposure and HLA in healthy donors. The V gene lost 0 bases and the J gene lost 8 bases, with 7 bases spanning the gap. The germline gives CDR1 MGHRA, CDR2 YSYEKL. The CDR3 is made up of 12 amino acids. The study ran its PCR with 60 Vbeta and 13 Jbeta primers. Repertoires were generated with immunoSEQ multiplex PCR, while TCRdb's copy carries only in-frame clones and drops some. This table holds about 120,000 clones, 10% found once. The sample holds a few counts of this clone. The sequence derives from a young woman in good health and CMV-seropositive. What was sequenced was PBMCs. The J gene is TRBJ1-1, the V gene TRBV4-1; a possible D gene is TRBD1 (5 bases). Written as DNA, the CDR3 is TGCGCCAGCAGCCAAGATGGGGGGGAAGCTTTCTTT. Its protein product is CASSQDGGEAFF.